This T cell receptor beta chain was retrieved from a study of OX40 agonist ivuxolimab in advanced cancers. Looking at the study overall: Patients in the trial were receiving intravenous ivuxolimab every 2 weeks, at doses of 0.01 to 10 mg/kg. Study results and limitations: People who partly responded at 0.1-3.0 mg/kg had some of the least clonal expansion seen.

Comments on this clone: What it binds is unknown.

The CDR3 is 18 amino acids. CDR1 is SGHAT and CDR2 is FQNNGV in the germline V gene. V lost 0 bases, J lost 1 base, and 16 bases lay in between. A history of autoimmune disease or systemic immunosuppression excluded patients. Profiling relied on immunoSEQ multiplex PCR, and the TCRdb table lists in-frame clones only, not all of them. The table has over 70,000 clones, more than 70% seen once. The rearrangement joins TRBV11-2 to TRBJ2-1; tentatively, D is TRBD1 (6 bases). This TCR was recovered from an adult with an advanced solid tumor such as melanoma, head and neck, liver or kidney cancer. The sequences come from CD4+ or CD8+ T cells sorted from blood, collected in a trial of the OX40 agonist ivuxolimab. The CDR3 DNA sequence: TGTGCCAGCAGCTTAGAGGTCCCGGACAGCCGGTCCTACAATGAGCAGTTCTTC. Translated, it gives CASSLEVPDSRSYNEQFF.